One and the same sample provided the 11 T cell receptor beta chains below, sequenced in a study of T cells in Graves' hyperthyroidism and ophthalmopathy. RNA transcripts were the template for amplifying TCR beta CDR3 regions. The TCR CDR3 first-round RT-PCR relied on the HTBI primer set. TCRdb used MiXCR to reprocess the multiplex PCR reads, holding one entry per CDR3 protein. Here the sample spans around 600,000 distinct CDR3 sequences, 14% being singletons. The sequenced material came from blood. The receptors originated from a woman aged 18 to 35 with Graves' ophthalmopathy.

This clonotype occurred many times. The J gene is TRBJ2-5, the V gene TRBV20-1; D is possibly TRBD1 or TRBD2 (5 bases each). This CDR3 region has 15 residues. The V end was cut by 0 bases, the J end by 1 base, with 12 bases between. CDR1 is DFQATT, CDR2 SNEGSKA, per germline (reference sequence). The CDR3 DNA reads TGCAGTGCTAGAGATTCCAGGGAGATCCAAGAGACCCAGTACTTC. Its protein product is CSARDSREIQETQYF.

This clonotype has a count of ten or more. The genes are TRBV6-1 and TRBJ2-2, with D perhaps being TRBD1 or TRBD2 (6 bases each). V was shortened by 5 bases and J by 4 bases, with 20 bases between the two germline ends. The CDR3 contains 17 residues. Germline V CDR1 and CDR2: MNHNS, SASEGT. The CDR3 sequence is CASSSRGLAAGTGELFF. DNA of the CDR3: TGTGCCAGCAGTTCCCGGGGGCTAGCCGCGGGCACCGGGGAGCTGTTTTTT.

The chain is built from TRBV12-3 or TRBV12-4 and TRBJ2-5, with a weak D call TRBD2 (5 bases). The CDR3 is made up of 15 amino acids. V shed 6 bases and J shed 5 bases, with 19 bases lying between them. In DNA form, the CDR3 reads TGTGCCAGCAGCCGCCTTTTAGGGAGAGGGGAGACCCAGTACTTC. It yields the protein CASSRLLGRGETQYF.

This clonotype was found many times. The chain employs TRBV20-1 and TRBJ2-3; 7 nucleotides match TRBD2. V lost 3 bases and J lost 0; bases outside the gene matches: 9. The CDR3 is 16 residues long. The germline V gene has CDR1 DFQATT and CDR2 SNEGSKA (reference sequence). The DNA for the CDR3 is TGCAGTGCTAGCGGGAGGCTAGCGGCTAGCACAGATACGCAGTATTTT. Amino acid sequence: CSASGRLAASTDTQYF.

Points on this clonotype: A junction end diverges from the germline sequence, so it may reflect a read error. V and J are TRBV6-9 and TRBJ2-7, with D hard to call. The CDR3 totals 12 residues. Germline V gene lookup returns CDR1 MNHGY and CDR2 SVAAGI. The CDR3 loop reads CASSLGFYEQCF. CDR3 sequence (DNA): TGTGCCAGCAGTTTGGGGTTCTACGAGCAGTGCTTC.

CDR3 sequence: CASSSPGLAGAGEQFF. The DNA for the CDR3 is TGTGCCAGCAGCTCGCCGGGACTAGCGGGAGCCGGTGAGCAGTTCTTC. The V call is TRBV11-2, the J call TRBJ2-1, with 14 bases that match TRBD2. V dropped 4 bases and J dropped 9; count of bases not matched to a gene: 8. From germline, CDR1 is SGHAT and CDR2 FQNNGV. The CDR3 contains 16 residues.

This clonotype was observed many times. This chain uses TRBV5-8 with TRBJ2-2, with D perhaps matching TRBD1 (5 bases). V lost 0 bases and J 0 bases, leaving 9 bases between the germline ends. The CDR3 runs 16 residues. Germline values: CDR1 SGHTS, CDR2 YDEGEE. Here the CDR3 reads CASSLVGRANTGELFF. The CDR3 bases are TGTGCCAGCAGCTTGGTTGGCAGGGCGAACACCGGGGAGCTGTTTTTT. Complete variable domain (other parts from reference TRBV5-8 and TRBJ2-2): EAGVTQSPTHLIKTRGQQATLRCSPISGHTSVYWYQQALGLGLQFLLWYDEGEERNRGNFPPRFSGRQFPNYSSELNVNALELEDSALYLCASSLVGRANTGELFFGEGSRLTVL.

The J gene is TRBJ2-7, the V gene TRBV11-2; possibly TRBD2 for D (6 bases). Trimming removed 1 base from V and 2 bases from J, with 18 bases in between. This CDR3 has 17 residues. Per germline, CDR1 SGHAT and CDR2 FQNNGV. The CDR3 DNA sequence: TGTGCCAGCAGCTTAGGGGGGGTAGCTTCGACCGCCTACGAGCAGTACTTC. Translating it yields CASSLGGVASTAYEQYF.

The table lists this clonotype with many counts. The chain joins TRBV3-1 to TRBJ2-7; possible D gene TRBD2, 5 bases. Trimming removed 1 base at V and 4 bases at J, with 11 bases between. Per the germline V gene, CDR1 is LGHDT and CDR2 is YNNKEL (reference sequence). This CDR3 has 14 amino acids. The CDR3 here is CASSQGEKGYEQYF. The CDR3 coding sequence is TGTGCCAGCAGCCAAGGGGAGAAGGGTTACGAGCAGTACTTC.

This clonotype was recorded a few times. A much larger clone sits a single nucleotide away, making a read error possible. V and J are TRBV6-5 and TRBJ2-7; D may be TRBD1 (5 bases). The germline gives CDR1 MNHEY, CDR2 SVGAGI. Between the trimmed V and J ends, which lost 0 bases and 3 bases, there was a span of 12 bases. The CDR3 extends over 15 amino acids. The CDR3 DNA is TGTGCCAGCAGTTACTCGACAAGGGGCGACTACGAGCAGTACTTC. As protein: CASSYSTRGDYEQYF.

Ten or more counts support this clonotype. The chain has TRBV24-1 and TRBJ1-2, with a tentative D call TRBD1 (6 bases). This CDR3 spans 13 amino acids. The germline V and J ends were trimmed by 7 bases and 3 bases, with 11 bases remaining between them. Germline CDR1 reads KGHDR; CDR2 reads SFDVKD. The CDR3 loop reads CATRKDSDYGYTF. In nucleotides, the CDR3 is TGTGCCACCAGAAAGGACAGCGACTATGGCTACACCTTC.